This entry concerns a single TCR beta chain. Its antigen is unidentified. This record belongs to a study of T cell responses to AZD1222 COVID-19 vaccine. Germline V lookup: CDR1 MNHEY, CDR2 SMNVEV (reference sequence). The CDR3 covers 14 residues. Trimming stripped 6 bases from V and 7 bases from J, with 18 bases between. TCRdb's copy holds only in-frame clones and misses some; the assay was immunoSEQ multiplex PCR. The data contain more than 90,000 clones, about 88% of them singletons. General observations from the study: Sampling that yielded the repertoires occurred only after the peak T cell response. Along spike, vaccine-associated CD4 TCRs were found throughout, with dominance at 160-218 and 743-854. Reports say nearly half of spike-specific TCRs go after unmutated variant regions.

Specimen: peripheral blood, collected 28 days after the second AZD1222 dose. V and J are TRBV27 and TRBJ2-5, with D hard to call. The sequence came from an adult who received the AZD1222 COVID-19 vaccine. CDR3 sequence (DNA): TGTGCCAGCAGAGGACCCCGAACGGTTGGGACCCAGTACTTC. It codes for CASRGPRTVGTQYF.